Given below is one TCR beta chain in context. The antigen is undetermined. Indicated treatment: approximately 9-day PBMC culture with coronavirus spike peptide pools or control peptides (ViraFEST assay). The record originates from a study of vaccination and CD4 T cells after COVID-19. The CDR3 is made up of 18 amino acids. The J segment lost 2 bases and the V segment lost 5 bases, leaving 8 bases of the junction unmatched. Looked up from germline, CDR1 is SEHNR and CDR2 is FQNEAQ (reference sequence). The study sequenced cultured CD4+ T cell DNA using the Oncomine TCR Beta short-read assay. One entry per CDR3 protein results from TCRdb running MiXCR on the PCR reads. The table has around 26,000 distinct CDR3 sequences, about 41% seen once.

This TCR came from a human donor who had recovered from COVID-19. The rearrangement uses TRBV7-9 and TRBJ2-3, with TRBD2 matching over 15 bases. The sequencing sample was made of CD4+ T cells from blood, cultured in vitro. This CDR3 reads CASSAYWTSGGATDTQYF. In nucleotides, the CDR3 is TGTGCCAGCAGCGCCTATTGGACTAGCGGGGGGGCCACAGATACGCAGTATTTT. The full variable domain, rest sourced from reference TRBV7-9 and TRBJ2-3, is DTGVSQNPRHKITKRGQNVTFRCDPISEHNRLYWYRQTLGQGPEFLTYFQNEAQLEKSRLLSDRFSAERPKGSFSTLEIQRTEQGDSAMYLCASSAYWTSGGATDTQYFGPGTRLTVL.